The sample holds a few counts of the clone carrying this TCR beta chain. A clone one base away is much larger, so this may be a read error. The data are from a study of T cells in Graves' hyperthyroidism and ophthalmopathy. The overall study: The authors collected peripheral blood at initial diagnosis, before any treatment.

Uncontrolled infections, other autoimmune diseases, pregnancy or lactation led to exclusion of patients. Thyroid ultrasound and orbital computed tomography, with clinical symptoms and serum thyroxine and TRAb, informed diagnoses. Regions amplified from RNA transcripts were the TCR beta CDR3 regions. In the first-round RT-PCR of the TCR CDR3, the HTBI primer set was used. TCRdb redid the calling of the multiplex PCR reads with MiXCR, one entry per CDR3 protein. The sample lists around 690,000 distinct CDR3 sequences, 15% to 20% occurring once. The CDR3 sequence is 15 residues long. This clonotype originated in a man aged 45-60 years with Graves' hyperthyroidism. This rearrangement joins TRBV12-3 or TRBV12-4 to TRBJ2-1, with 9 positions matching TRBD1. Sequenced sample: blood. The CDR3 spells CVSSLRQGVYNEQFF. The CDR3 DNA is TGTGTCAGCAGTCTCCGACAGGGGGTGTACAATGAGCAGTTCTTC.